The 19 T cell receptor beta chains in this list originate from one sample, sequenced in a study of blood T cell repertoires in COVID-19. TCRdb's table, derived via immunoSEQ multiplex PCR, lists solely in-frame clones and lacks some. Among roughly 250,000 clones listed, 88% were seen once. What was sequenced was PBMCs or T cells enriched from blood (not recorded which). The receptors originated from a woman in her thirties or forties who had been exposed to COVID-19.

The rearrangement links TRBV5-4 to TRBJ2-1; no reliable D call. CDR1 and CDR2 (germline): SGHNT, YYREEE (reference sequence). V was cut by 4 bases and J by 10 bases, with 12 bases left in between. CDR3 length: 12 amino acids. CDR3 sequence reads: CASSTPGQEQFF. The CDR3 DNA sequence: TGTGCCAGCAGCACTCCGGGTCAAGAGCAGTTCTTC.

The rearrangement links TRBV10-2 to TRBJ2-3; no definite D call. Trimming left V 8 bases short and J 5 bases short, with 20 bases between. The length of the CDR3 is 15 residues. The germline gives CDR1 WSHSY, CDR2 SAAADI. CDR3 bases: TGCGCCAGCTTCGGGTCTCGTGAGGTAAGAGATACGCAGTATTTT. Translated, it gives CASFGSREVRDTQYF.

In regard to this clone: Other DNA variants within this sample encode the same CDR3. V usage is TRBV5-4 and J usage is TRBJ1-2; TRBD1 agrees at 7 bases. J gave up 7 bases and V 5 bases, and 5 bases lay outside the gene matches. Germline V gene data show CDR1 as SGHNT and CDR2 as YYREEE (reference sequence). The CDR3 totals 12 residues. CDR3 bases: TGTGCCAGCAGTTTAGACAGGGCTGGCTACACCTTC. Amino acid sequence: CASSLDRAGYTF.

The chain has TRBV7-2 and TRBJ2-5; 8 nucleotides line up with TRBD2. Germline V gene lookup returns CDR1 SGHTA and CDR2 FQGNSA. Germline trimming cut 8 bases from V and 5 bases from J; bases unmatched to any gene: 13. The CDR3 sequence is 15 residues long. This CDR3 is CASATGGPGGETQYF. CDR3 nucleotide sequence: TGTGCCAGCGCCACTGGGGGCCCGGGGGGGGAGACCCAGTACTTC. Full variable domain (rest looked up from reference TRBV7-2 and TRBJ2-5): GAGVSQSPSNKVTEKGKDVELRCDPISGHTALYWYRQSLGQGLEFLIYFQGNSAPDKSGLPSDRFSAERTGGSVSTLTIQRTQQEDSAVYLCASATGGPGGETQYFGPGTRLLVL.

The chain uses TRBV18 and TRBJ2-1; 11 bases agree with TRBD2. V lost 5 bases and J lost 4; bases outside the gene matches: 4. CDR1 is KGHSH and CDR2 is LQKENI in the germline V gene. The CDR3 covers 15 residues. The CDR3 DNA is TGTGCCAGCTCATCCGGGACTAGCGGATACAATGAGCAGTTCTTC. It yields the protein CASSSGTSGYNEQFF.

CDR3 bases: TGTGCCAGCTCCCCCACAGGAGGGGTTACCCACGAGCAGTACTTC. Translating gives CASSPTGGVTHEQYF. V and J are TRBV18 and TRBJ2-7, with D possibly TRBD2 on 6 matching bases. This CDR3 is built from 15 residues. The germline CDR1 and CDR2 sequences are KGHSH and LQKENI. The V end lost 6 bases, the J end lost 5 bases, and 20 bases lay between the germline ends.

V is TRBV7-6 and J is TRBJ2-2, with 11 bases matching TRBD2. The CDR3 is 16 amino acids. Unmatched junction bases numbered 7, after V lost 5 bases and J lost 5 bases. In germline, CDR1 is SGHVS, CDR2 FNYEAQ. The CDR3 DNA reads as TGTGCCAGCAGCCTTAGCGGGAGGGCCCGGACCGGGGAGCTGTTTTTT. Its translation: CASSLSGRARTGELFF.

The CDR3 spells CASSFTVPGQGLADTQYF. DNA of the CDR3: TGTGCCAGCAGCTTTACAGTGCCGGGACAGGGCTTGGCAGATACGCAGTATTTT. The chain couples TRBV7-6 to TRBJ2-3; 9 bases fit TRBD1. V gave up 3 bases and J gave up 4 bases; unmatched junction bases: 14. The CDR3 length is 18 residues. Germline values: CDR1 SGHVS, CDR2 FNYEAQ.

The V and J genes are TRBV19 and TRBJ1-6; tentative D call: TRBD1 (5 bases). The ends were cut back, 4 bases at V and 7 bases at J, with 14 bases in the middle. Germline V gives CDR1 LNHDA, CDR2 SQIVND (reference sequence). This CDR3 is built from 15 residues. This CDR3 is CASSTMEGLNSPLHF. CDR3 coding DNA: TGTGCCAGTAGTACTATGGAGGGGTTGAATTCACCCCTCCACTTT. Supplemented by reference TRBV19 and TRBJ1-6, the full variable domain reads DGGITQSPKYLFRKEGQNVTLSCEQNLNHDAMYWYRQDPGQGLRLIYYSQIVNDFQKGDIAEGYSVSREKKESFPLTVTSAQKNPTAFYLCASSTMEGLNSPLHFGNGTRLTVT.

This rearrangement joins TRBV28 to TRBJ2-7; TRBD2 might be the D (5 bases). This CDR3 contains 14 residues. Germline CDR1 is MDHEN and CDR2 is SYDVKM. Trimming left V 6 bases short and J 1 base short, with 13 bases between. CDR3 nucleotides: TGTGCCAGCAGCGGTCAAGGGAGATCCTACGAGCAGTACTTC. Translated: CASSGQGRSYEQYF.

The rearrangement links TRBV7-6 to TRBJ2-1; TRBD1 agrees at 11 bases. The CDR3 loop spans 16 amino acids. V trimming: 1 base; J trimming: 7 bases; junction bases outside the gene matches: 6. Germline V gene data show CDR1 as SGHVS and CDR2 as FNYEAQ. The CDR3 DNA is TGTGCCAGCAGCTTAGACCGGGACAGGGGGACGAATGAGCAGTTCTTC. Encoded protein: CASSLDRDRGTNEQFF.

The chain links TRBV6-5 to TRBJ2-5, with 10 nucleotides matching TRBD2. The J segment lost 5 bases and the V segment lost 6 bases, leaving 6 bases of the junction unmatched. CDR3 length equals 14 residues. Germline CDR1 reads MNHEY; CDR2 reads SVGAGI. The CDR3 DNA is TGTGCCAGCAGCCAGCGGGGGGGCGCGGAGACCCAGTACTTC. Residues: CASSQRGGAETQYF.

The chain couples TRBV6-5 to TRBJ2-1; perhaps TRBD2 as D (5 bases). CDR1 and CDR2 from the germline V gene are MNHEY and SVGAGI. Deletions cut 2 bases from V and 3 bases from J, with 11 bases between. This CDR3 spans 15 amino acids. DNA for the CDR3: TGTGCCAGCAGTTACCGTCCCCGGGACTACAATGAGCAGTTCTTC. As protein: CASSYRPRDYNEQFF.

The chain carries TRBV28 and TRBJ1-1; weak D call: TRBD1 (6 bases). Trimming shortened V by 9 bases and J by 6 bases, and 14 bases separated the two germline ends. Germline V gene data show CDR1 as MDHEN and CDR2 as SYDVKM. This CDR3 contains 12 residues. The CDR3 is CASTPGGPEAFF. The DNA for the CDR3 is TGTGCCAGTACTCCGGGGGGGCCTGAAGCTTTCTTT.

CDR3 DNA: TGTGCCAGCAGCTTATTAGGGGGCCTGGACACCGGGGAGCTGTTTTTT. Amino acids: CASSLLGGLDTGELFF. The chain couples TRBV7-3 to TRBJ2-2; 7 positions match TRBD1. The CDR3 has 16 amino acids. Germline CDR1 SGHTA, CDR2 FQGTGA. The J segment lost 3 bases and the V segment lost 2 bases, leaving 6 bases of the junction unmatched.

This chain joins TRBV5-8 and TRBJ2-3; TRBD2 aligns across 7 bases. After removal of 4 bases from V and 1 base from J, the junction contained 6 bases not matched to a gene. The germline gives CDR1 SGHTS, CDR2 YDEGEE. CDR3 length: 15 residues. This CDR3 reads CASSPGLVGTDTQYF. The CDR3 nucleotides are TGTGCCAGCAGCCCCGGACTAGTCGGCACAGATACGCAGTATTTT.

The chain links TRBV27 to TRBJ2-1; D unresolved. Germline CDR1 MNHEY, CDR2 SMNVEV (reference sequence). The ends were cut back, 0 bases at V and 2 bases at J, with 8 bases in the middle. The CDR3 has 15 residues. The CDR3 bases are TGTGCCAGCAGTTTATCCCAGTTAACCTACAATGAGCAGTTCTTC. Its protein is CASSLSQLTYNEQFF.

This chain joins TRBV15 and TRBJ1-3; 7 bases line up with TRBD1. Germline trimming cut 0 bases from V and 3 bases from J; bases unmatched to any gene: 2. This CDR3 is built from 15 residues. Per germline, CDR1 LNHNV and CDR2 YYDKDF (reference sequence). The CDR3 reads CATSRDTGVGNTIYF. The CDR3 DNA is TGTGCCACCAGCAGAGATACAGGGGTTGGAAACACCATATATTTT.

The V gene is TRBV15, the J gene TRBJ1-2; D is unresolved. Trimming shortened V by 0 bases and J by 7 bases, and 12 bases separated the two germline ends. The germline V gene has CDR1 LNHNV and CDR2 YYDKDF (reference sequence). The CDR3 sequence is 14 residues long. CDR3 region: CATSRDKLWSGYTF. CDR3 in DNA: TGTGCCACCAGCAGAGATAAACTCTGGAGTGGCTACACCTTC.